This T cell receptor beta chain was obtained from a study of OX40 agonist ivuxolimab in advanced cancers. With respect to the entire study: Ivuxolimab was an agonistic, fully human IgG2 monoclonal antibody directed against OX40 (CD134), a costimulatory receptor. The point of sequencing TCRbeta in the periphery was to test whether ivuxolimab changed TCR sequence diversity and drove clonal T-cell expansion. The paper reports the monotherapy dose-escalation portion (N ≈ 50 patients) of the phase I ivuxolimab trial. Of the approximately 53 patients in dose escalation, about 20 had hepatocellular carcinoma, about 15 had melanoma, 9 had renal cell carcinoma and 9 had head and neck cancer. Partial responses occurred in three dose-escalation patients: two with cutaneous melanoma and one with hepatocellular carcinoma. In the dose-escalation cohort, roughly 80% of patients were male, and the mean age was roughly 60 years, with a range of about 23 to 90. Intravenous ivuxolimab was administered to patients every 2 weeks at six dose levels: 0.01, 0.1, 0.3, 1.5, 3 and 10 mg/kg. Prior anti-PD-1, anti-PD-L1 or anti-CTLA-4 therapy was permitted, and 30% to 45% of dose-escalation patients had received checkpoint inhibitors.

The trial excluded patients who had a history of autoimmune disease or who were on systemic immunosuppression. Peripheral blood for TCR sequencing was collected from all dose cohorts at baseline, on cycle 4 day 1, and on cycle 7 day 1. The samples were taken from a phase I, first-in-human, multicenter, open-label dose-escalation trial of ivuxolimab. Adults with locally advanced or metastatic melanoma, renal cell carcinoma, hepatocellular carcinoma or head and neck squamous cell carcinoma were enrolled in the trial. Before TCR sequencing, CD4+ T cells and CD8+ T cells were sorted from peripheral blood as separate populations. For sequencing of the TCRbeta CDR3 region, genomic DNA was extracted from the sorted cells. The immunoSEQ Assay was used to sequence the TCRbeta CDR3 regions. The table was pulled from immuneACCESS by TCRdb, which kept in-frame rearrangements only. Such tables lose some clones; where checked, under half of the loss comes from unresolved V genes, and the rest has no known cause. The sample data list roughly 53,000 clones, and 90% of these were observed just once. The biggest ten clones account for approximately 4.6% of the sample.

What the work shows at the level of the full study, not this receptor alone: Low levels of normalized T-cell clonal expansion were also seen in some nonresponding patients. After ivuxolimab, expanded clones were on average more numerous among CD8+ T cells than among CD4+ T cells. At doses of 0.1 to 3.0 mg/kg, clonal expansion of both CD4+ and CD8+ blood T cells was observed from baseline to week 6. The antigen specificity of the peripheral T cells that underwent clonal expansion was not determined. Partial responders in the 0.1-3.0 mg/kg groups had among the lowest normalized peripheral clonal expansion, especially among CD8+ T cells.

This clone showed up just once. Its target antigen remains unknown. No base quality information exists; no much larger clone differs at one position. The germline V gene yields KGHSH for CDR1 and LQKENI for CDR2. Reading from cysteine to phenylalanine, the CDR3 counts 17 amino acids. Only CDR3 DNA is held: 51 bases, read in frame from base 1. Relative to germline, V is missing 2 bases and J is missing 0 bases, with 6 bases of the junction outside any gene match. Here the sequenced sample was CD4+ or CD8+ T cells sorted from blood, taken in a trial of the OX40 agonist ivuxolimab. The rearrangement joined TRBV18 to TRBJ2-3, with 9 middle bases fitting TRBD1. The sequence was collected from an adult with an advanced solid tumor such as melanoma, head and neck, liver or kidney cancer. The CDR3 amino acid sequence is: CASSPTGGGGSTDTQYF. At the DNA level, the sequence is TGTGCCAGCTCACCAACAGGGGGCGGTGGGAGCACAGATACGCAGTATTTT. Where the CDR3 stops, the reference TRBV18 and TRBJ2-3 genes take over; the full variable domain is NAGVMQNPRHLVRRRGQEARLRCSPMKGHSHVYWYRQLPEEGLKFMVYLQKENIIDESGMPKERFSAEFPKEGPSILRIQQVVRGDSAAYFCASSPTGGGGSTDTQYFGPGTRLTVL.